This is a list of T cell receptor beta chains from one sample in a study of early T cells in non-severe SARS-CoV-2 infection. TCRdb re-called the 5' RACE reads through MiXCR, storing one row per CDR3 protein. The top ten hold over 4% of the sample, which has approximately 56,000 distinct CDR3 sequences, around 16% seen once. The specimen was whole blood, collected at baseline. The receptor set was obtained from an adult who was a healthcare worker with PCR-confirmed SARS-CoV-2 infection or an uninfected control (not recorded which). Both conserved end residues are part of each CDR3. A D gene is named only where the DNA matches it firmly. The size entry is marked missing in some rows and otherwise reads once, few, many or a size class.

few,TRBJ1-1,-,TRBV7-2,TGTGCCAGCAGTTTACGTTTATCCGAGAACACTGAAGCTTTCTTT,CASSLRLSENTEAFF
-,TRBJ1-5,TRBD1,TRBV2,TGTGCCAGCAGTCCCCCAGGGGACAGGGCCCTAGGCAATCAGCCCCAGCATTTT,CASSPPGDRALGNQPQHF
many,TRBJ2-5,-,TRBV19,TGTGCCAGTAGTATATTGGGGGCCCAAGAGACCCAGTACTTC,CASSILGAQETQYF
-,TRBJ1-2,-,TRBV3-1,TGTGCCAGCAGCCATATGTCTTATGGCTACACCTTC,CASSHMSYGYTF
-,TRBJ2-1,-,TRBV20-1,TGCAGTGCTAGACCCGTCAATGAGCAGTTCTTC,CSARPVNEQFF
few,TRBJ1-2,-,TRBV9,TGTGCCAGCAGCGGCCGGGACCGAACGCAGTATAACTATGGCTACACCTTC,CASSGRDRTQYNYGYTF
few,TRBJ1-4,-,TRBV7-8,TGTGCCAGCAGCTTAGACCGCCGGGCCTTTAATGAAAAACTGTTTTTT,CASSLDRRAFNEKLFF
-,TRBJ2-7,TRBD1,TRBV5-1,TGCGCCAGCAGCTACGGACAGGACTACGAGCAGTACTTC,CASSYGQDYEQYF
-,TRBJ2-2,TRBD2,TRBV7-9,TGTGCCAGCAGCTTACAACTAGCGGGAAACACCGGGGAGCTGTTTTTT,CASSLQLAGNTGELFF
-,TRBJ2-7,TRBD1,TRBV7-9,TGTGCCAGCAGCGGGACAGCCTACGAGCAGTACTTC,CASSGTAYEQYF
medium-sized,TRBJ2-4,-,TRBV7-9,TGTGCCAGCAGCTTGGAATTAATTCAGTACTTC,CASSLELIQYF
-,TRBJ1-3,-,TRBV5-1,TGCGCCAGCAGCACCCTAATGGGGTCCGGAAACACCATATATTTT,CASSTLMGSGNTIYF
-,TRBJ2-3,TRBD2,TRBV10-1,TGCGCCAGCAGTGAGTCGACTAGCTACACAGATACGCAGTATTTT,CASSESTSYTDTQYF
few,TRBJ2-7,-,TRBV6-5,TGTGCCAGCAGTTCCCGAAGGGGGGTTATGGGGCAGTACTTC,CASSSRRGVMGQYF
few,TRBJ2-5,-,TRBV29-1,TGCAGCGTTGAAGATAGGGGACTGTCCCAAGAGACCCAGTACTTC,CSVEDRGLSQETQYF
many,TRBJ2-1,-,TRBV7-3,TGTGCCAGCAGCTTAAATACAGGATGGAATGAGCAGTTCTTC,CASSLNTGWNEQFF
-,TRBJ2-1,TRBD2,TRBV7-8,TGTGCCAGCAGCCCAACTAGCGGGAGTAACAATGAGCAGTTCTTC,CASSPTSGSNNEQFF